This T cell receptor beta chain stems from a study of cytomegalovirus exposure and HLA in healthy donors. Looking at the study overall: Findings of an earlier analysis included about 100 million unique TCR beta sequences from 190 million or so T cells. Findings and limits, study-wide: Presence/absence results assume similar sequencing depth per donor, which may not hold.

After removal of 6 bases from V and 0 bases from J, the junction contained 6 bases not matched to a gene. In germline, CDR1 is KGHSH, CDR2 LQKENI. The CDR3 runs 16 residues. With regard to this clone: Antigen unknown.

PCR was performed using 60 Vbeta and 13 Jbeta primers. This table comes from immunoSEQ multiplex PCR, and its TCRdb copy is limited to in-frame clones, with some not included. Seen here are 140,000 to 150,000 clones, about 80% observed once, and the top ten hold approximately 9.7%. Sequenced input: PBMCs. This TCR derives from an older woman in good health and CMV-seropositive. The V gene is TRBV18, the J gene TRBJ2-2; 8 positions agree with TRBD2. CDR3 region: CASSSTSGANTGELFF. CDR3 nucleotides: TGTGCCAGCTCTTCAACTAGCGGAGCGAACACCGGGGAGCTGTTTTTT. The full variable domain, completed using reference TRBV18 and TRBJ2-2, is NAGVMQNPRHLVRRRGQEARLRCSPMKGHSHVYWYRQLPEEGLKFMVYLQKENIIDESGMPKERFSAEFPKEGPSILRIQQVVRGDSAAYFCASSSTSGANTGELFFGEGSRLTVL.